One and the same sample provided the 6 T cell receptor beta chains below, sequenced in a study of early T cells in non-severe SARS-CoV-2 infection. TCRdb re-called the 5' RACE reads through MiXCR, storing one row per CDR3 protein. Among almost 30,000 distinct CDR3 sequences listed, less than 6.5% were seen once. What was sequenced was whole blood. The receptor set was obtained from an adult who was a healthcare worker with PCR-confirmed SARS-CoV-2 infection or an uninfected control (not recorded which).

This clonotype was counted at least ten times. The chain carries TRBV7-8 and TRBJ1-6; the D is unclear. Germline CDR1 is SGHVS and CDR2 is FQNEAQ. The CDR3 is 15 amino acids. V was cut by 3 bases and J by 8 bases, with 14 bases left in between. CDR3 nucleotide sequence: TGTGCCAGCAGCTTTTCGGCAAGAGAATATTCACCCCTCCACTTT. Protein product: CASSFSAREYSPLHF.

The chain links TRBV5-1 to TRBJ1-2; 7 bases map to TRBD1. Losses at the gene ends were 4 bases for V and 4 bases for J; bases not matched to a gene: 1. The CDR3 contains 12 residues. Germline loops: CDR1 SGHRS, CDR2 YFSETQ. CDR3 sequence (DNA): TGCGCCAGCAGCGGGGACAGCTATGGCTACACCTTC. As protein: CASSGDSYGYTF.

The chain has TRBV5-1 and TRBJ2-5; D perhaps matches TRBD2 (5 bases). The V and J ends lost 4 bases and 0 bases respectively, with 7 bases between them. The CDR3 spans 13 residues. Germline loops: CDR1 SGHRS, CDR2 YFSETQ. This chain's CDR3 is CASSDGDQETQYF. CDR3 nucleotide sequence: TGCGCCAGCAGCGACGGGGACCAAGAGACCCAGTACTTC. The full variable domain, with the rest looked up from reference TRBV5-1 and TRBJ2-5, is KAGVTQTPRYLIKTRGQQVTLSCSPISGHRSVSWYQQTPGQGLQFLFEYFSETQRNKGNFPGRFSGRQFSNSRSEMNVSTLELGDSALYLCASSDGDQETQYFGPGTRLLVL.

The rearrangement uses TRBV5-1 and TRBJ2-1; 7 nucleotides match TRBD1. The CDR3 is 16 amino acids. J was trimmed by 0 bases and V by 5 bases; bases with no gene match: 8. Per the germline V gene, CDR1 is SGHRS and CDR2 is YFSETQ. Written as DNA, the CDR3 is TGCGCCAGCAGAACAGGGGACGTGAGCTCCTACAATGAGCAGTTCTTC. Its translation: CASRTGDVSSYNEQFF. The full variable domain, in which reference TRBV5-1 and TRBJ2-1 provide the parts outside the CDR3, is KAGVTQTPRYLIKTRGQQVTLSCSPISGHRSVSWYQQTPGQGLQFLFEYFSETQRNKGNFPGRFSGRQFSNSRSEMNVSTLELGDSALYLCASRTGDVSSYNEQFFGPGTRLTVL.

This chain uses TRBV10-3 with TRBJ2-1; 9 bases fit TRBD1. With 5 bases clipped from V and 0 bases from J, the junction kept 8 bases outside the gene matches. The germline CDR1 and CDR2 sequences are ENHRY and SYGVKD. The CDR3 has 17 amino acids. This CDR3 is CAISPGTGKSSYNEQFF. The CDR3 nucleotides are TGTGCCATCAGTCCCGGGACAGGGAAGAGCTCCTACAATGAGCAGTTCTTC.

The chain is built from TRBV6-2 or TRBV6-3 and TRBJ2-7, with D possibly TRBD2 on 5 matching bases. V dropped 2 bases and J dropped 0 bases, with 8 bases sitting between them. Germline V CDR1 and CDR2: MNHEY, SVGEGT. The CDR3 has 14 residues. The CDR3 sequence: CASSYGLASYEQYF. The CDR3 DNA follows: TGTGCCAGCAGTTACGGTCTAGCCTCCTACGAGCAGTACTTC.